Listed below are T cell receptor beta chains from one sample, sequenced in a study of blood T cell repertoires in COVID-19. Here immunoSEQ multiplex PCR was the method, and the copy in TCRdb shows in-frame clones only, minus some. In the table there are about 92,000 clones, roughly 80% of which are singletons. Sequencing was carried out using peripheral blood. The receptors were sampled from a middle-aged man who had recovered from COVID-19. The CDR3 runs from the conserved cysteine through the conserved F or W. A D gene is named only where the DNA matches it firmly. For some rows the clone size is stated as once, few or many, or as a class when expanded; others skip it.

V: TRBV4-1; D: TRBD2; J: TRBJ2-1; size: -; CDR3: CASSQGRGLAASYNEQFF; DNA: TGCGCCAGCAGCCAAGGGCGAGGGCTAGCGGCCTCCTACAATGAGCAGTTCTTC
V: TRBV4-1; D: TRBD1; J: TRBJ1-4; size: -; CDR3: CASSQGQGDEKLFF; DNA: TGCGCCAGCAGCCAAGGGCAGGGGGACGAAAAACTGTTTTTT
V: TRBV7-2; D: TRBD1; J: TRBJ1-4; size: -; CDR3: CASSPRDSSGEKLFF; DNA: TGTGCCAGCAGCCCCCGGGACAGTAGCGGTGAAAAACTGTTTTTT
V: TRBV6-6; D: -; J: TRBJ2-7; size: -; CDR3: CASSPRGELYEQYF; DNA: TGTGCCAGCAGCCCCCGGGGAGAGCTTTACGAGCAGTACTTC
V: TRBV5-5; D: TRBD1; J: TRBJ2-5; size: -; CDR3: CASSWNPGGQETQYF; DNA: TGTGCCAGCAGCTGGAATCCAGGGGGCCAAGAGACCCAGTACTTC
V: TRBV10-3; D: -; J: TRBJ1-1; size: -; CDR3: CAISDPGGRANTEAFF; DNA: TGTGCCATCAGTGACCCCGGCGGCAGGGCCAACACTGAAGCTTTCTTT
V: TRBV14; D: -; J: TRBJ1-1; size: -; CDR3: CASSSGLLAGGEAFF; DNA: TGTGCCAGCAGCTCCGGCCTGCTAGCGGGTGGGGAAGCTTTCTTT
V: TRBV18; D: TRBD1; J: TRBJ1-6; size: -; CDR3: CASSPRGDRAHNSPLHF; DNA: TGTGCCAGCTCACCACGGGGAGACAGGGCCCATAATTCACCCCTCCACTTT
V: TRBV5-6; D: -; J: TRBJ2-3; size: -; CDR3: CASSLVITDTQYF; DNA: TGTGCCAGCAGCTTGGTCATCACAGATACGCAGTATTTT
V: TRBV29-1; D: TRBD1; J: TRBJ2-7; size: -; CDR3: CSVRGPGEQYF; DNA: TGCAGCGTTAGGGGGCCAGGCGAGCAGTACTTC
V: TRBV6-1; D: -; J: TRBJ2-5; size: -; CDR3: CASSEVTSPQTQYF; DNA: TGTGCCAGCAGTGAAGTTACTAGCCCCCAGACCCAGTACTTC
V: TRBV28; D: -; J: TRBJ1-1; size: -; CDR3: CASSLGWTITNTEAFF; DNA: TGTGCCAGCAGTTTAGGTTGGACAATAACGAACACTGAAGCTTTCTTT
V: TRBV20-1; D: TRBD1; J: TRBJ2-5; size: -; CDR3: CSARTGLTHF; DNA: TGCAGTGCGAGGACAGGTCTTACTCACTTC
V: TRBV7-9; D: TRBD1; J: TRBJ1-1; size: once; CDR3: CASREGQGFGTEAFF; DNA: TGTGCCAGCAGGGAAGGACAGGGTTTTGGCACTGAAGCTTTCTTT
V: TRBV7-2; D: TRBD2; J: TRBJ2-2; size: -; CDR3: CASSQGTRNTGELFF; DNA: TGTGCCAGCAGTCAGGGGACTAGGAACACCGGGGAGCTGTTTTTT
V: TRBV4-3; D: TRBD2; J: TRBJ2-2; size: -; CDR3: CASSQELAGGYTGELFF; DNA: TGCGCCAGCAGCCAAGAATTAGCGGGAGGCTACACCGGGGAGCTGTTTTTT
V: TRBV6-6; D: -; J: TRBJ2-7; size: -; CDR3: CASRTAVSYEQYF; DNA: TGTGCCAGCAGAACAGCTGTGTCCTACGAGCAGTACTTC
V: TRBV7-8; D: -; J: TRBJ2-1; size: -; CDR3: CASSSGSGNEQFF; DNA: TGTGCCAGCAGCTCTGGGAGCGGAAATGAGCAGTTCTTC